The clone carrying this TCR beta chain was observed many times. Its specificity is unknown. This sample stems from a study of neurological immune-mediated disorders. Regarding the study as a whole: On phylogenetic grouping, the repertoires of 18 of 34 multiple sclerosis patients fell within one related-CDR3 cluster, constituting a possible signature. No expanded-clone CDR3 amino acid sequence recurred across subjects, suggesting private TCR-beta repertoires. The most TCR clonal expansion was seen in HTLV-1-associated myelopathy, and the least was seen in multiple sclerosis, which fell below healthy controls.

Germline V lookup: CDR1 MDHEN, CDR2 SYDVKM. V lost 10 bases to trimming and J lost 4 bases, with 11 bases between them. The CDR3 runs 12 residues. The cDNA was synthesized by 5'RACE incorporating 10-nucleotide random UMIs. TCRdb itself ran the 5' RACE reads through MiXCR, one entry per CDR3 protein. The data contain roughly 67,000 distinct CDR3 sequences, around 4% of them singletons. Sequenced: PBMCs. The sequence was collected from a man aged 45-60 years with multiple sclerosis. This chain joins TRBV28 and TRBJ2-1; D perhaps matches TRBD1 (5 bases). The CDR3 DNA reads as TGTGCCACCTCAGGGATTTACAATGAGCAGTTCTTC. Translation: CATSGIYNEQFF.